This T cell receptor beta chain came from a study of T-cell reconstitution after alpha-beta-depleted transplantation in children. Study-level findings and limits: Several hundred rapidly expanded clones from non-depleted graft cells reportedly supplied alpha-beta T cells about two months post-transplant.

Unique molecular identifiers were incorporated when the TCRbeta library was constructed. Via MiXCR, TCRdb re-called the PCR reads, giving one row per CDR3 protein. The sample shows 500,000 to 750,000 distinct CDR3 sequences, roughly 13% of them seen only once. CDR1 and CDR2 (germline): SQVTM, ANQGSEA. Trimming at V came to 4 bases and at J to 2 bases, leaving 5 bases not matched to a gene. CDR3 length equals 15 residues. A remark on this clonotype: Its target is unknown.

This receptor was identified in a male patient younger than 18 who had a stem cell transplant for acute myeloid leukemia, so the T cells may come from the graft donor. The V gene is TRBV29-1, the J gene TRBJ2-7; 13 bases match TRBD2. The material was PBMCs, mostly from graft donor cells, obtained 360 days after TCRalphabeta/CD19-depleted stem cell transplant. CDR3 coding DNA: TGCAGCGTTGTTGGAGGACTAGCGGGAGCCTACGAGCAGTACTTC. Its translation: CSVVGGLAGAYEQYF.